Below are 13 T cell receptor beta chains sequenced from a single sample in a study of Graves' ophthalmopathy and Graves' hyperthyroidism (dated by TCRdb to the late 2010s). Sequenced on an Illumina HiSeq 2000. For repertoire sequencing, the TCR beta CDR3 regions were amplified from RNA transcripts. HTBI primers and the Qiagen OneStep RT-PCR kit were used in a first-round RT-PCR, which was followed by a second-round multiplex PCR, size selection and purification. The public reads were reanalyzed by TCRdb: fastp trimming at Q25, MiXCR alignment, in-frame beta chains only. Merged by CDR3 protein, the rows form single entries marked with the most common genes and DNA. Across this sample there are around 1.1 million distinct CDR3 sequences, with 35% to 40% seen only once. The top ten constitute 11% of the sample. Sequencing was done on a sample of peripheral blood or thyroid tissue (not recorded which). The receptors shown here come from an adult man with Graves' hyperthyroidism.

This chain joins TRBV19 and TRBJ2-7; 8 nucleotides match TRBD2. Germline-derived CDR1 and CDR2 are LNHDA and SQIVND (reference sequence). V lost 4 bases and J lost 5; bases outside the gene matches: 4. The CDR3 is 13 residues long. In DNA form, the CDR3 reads TGTGCCAGTAGTACCGGGGGGGTAAACGAGCAGTACTTC. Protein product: CASSTGGVNEQYF.

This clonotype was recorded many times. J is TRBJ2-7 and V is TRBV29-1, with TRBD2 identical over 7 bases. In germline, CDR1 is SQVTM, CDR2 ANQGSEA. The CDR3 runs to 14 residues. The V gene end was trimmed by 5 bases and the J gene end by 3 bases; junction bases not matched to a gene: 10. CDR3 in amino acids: CSVRPSGAYYEQYF. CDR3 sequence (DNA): TGCAGCGTTCGACCTAGCGGAGCCTACTACGAGCAGTACTTC.

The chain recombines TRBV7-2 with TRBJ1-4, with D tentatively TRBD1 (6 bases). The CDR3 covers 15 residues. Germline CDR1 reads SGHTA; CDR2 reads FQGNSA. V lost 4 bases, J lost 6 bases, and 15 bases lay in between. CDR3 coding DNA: TGTGCCAGCAGCTCAACGGGGGGGGCAGATGAAAAACTGTTTTTT. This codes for CASSSTGGADEKLFF.

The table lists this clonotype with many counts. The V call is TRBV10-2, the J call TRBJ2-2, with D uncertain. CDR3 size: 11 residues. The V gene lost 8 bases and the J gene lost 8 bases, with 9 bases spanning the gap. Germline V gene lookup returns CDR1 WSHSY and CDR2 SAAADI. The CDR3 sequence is CASQNGGELFF. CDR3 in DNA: TGCGCCAGCCAAAACGGGGGGGAGCTGTTTTTT.

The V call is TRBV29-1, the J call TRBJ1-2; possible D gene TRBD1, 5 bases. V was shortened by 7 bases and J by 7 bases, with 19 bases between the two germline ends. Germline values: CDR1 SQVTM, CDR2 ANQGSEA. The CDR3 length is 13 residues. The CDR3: CSAQGAESSGYTF. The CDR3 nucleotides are TGCAGCGCCCAAGGGGCGGAGAGCTCTGGCTACACCTTC.

The CDR3 DNA reads TGTGCCAGCAGACCCGGAACACGGTCTCCCCTCCACTTT. As protein: CASRPGTRSPLHF. The chain is built from TRBV7-9 and TRBJ1-6; no clear D. The germline V gene has CDR1 SEHNR and CDR2 FQNEAQ (reference sequence). The CDR3 sequence is 13 residues long. The V gene lost 6 bases and the J gene lost 13 bases, with 16 bases spanning the gap.

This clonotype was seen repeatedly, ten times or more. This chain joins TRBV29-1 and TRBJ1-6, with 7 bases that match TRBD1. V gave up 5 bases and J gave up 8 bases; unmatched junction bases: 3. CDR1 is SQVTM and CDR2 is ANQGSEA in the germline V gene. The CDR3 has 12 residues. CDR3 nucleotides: TGCAGCGTTAGGCAGGGGGATTCACCCCTCCACTTT. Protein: CSVRQGDSPLHF.

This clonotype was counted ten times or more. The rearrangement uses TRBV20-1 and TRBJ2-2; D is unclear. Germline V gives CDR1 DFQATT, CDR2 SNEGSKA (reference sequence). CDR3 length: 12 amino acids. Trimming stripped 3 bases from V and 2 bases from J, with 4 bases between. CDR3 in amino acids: CSARSNTGELFF. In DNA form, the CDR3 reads TGCAGTGCTAGGTCTAACACCGGGGAGCTGTTTTTT.

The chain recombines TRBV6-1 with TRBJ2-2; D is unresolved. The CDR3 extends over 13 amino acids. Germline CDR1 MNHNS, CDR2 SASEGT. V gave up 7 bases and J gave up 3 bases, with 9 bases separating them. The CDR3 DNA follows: TGTGCCAGCAAGCGTTCCGACACCGGGGAGCTGTTTTTT. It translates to CASKRSDTGELFF.

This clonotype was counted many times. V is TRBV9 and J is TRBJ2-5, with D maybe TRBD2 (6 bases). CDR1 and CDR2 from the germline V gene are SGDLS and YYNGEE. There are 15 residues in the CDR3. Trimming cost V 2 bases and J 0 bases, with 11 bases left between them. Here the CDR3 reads CASSVDLANQETQYF. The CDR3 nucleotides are TGTGCCAGCAGCGTGGATCTAGCGAACCAAGAGACCCAGTACTTC.

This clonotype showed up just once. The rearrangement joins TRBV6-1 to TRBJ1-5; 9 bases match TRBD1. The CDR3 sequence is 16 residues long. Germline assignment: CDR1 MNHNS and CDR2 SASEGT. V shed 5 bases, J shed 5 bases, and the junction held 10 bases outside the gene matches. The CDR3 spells CASSSGQGLKDQPQHF. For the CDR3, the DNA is TGTGCCAGCAGTTCAGGACAGGGGCTTAAGGATCAGCCCCAGCATTTT.

As DNA, the CDR3 is TGTGCCAGCAGGGTAGGGGTCGGCTCCTACGAGCAGTACTTC. Amino acid sequence: CASRVGVGSYEQYF. The rearrangement uses TRBV10-3 and TRBJ2-7, with a weak D call TRBD1 (5 bases). Looked up from germline, CDR1 is ENHRY and CDR2 is SYGVKD. This CDR3 comprises 14 residues. The germline V and J ends were trimmed by 10 bases and 0 bases, with 16 bases remaining between them.

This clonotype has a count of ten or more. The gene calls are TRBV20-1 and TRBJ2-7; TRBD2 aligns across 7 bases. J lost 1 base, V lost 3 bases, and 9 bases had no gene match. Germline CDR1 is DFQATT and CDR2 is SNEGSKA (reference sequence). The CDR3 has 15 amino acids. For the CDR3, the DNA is TGCAGTGCTAGTAGGTTGTCTAGCGGTTCCTACGAGCAGTACTTC. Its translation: CSASRLSSGSYEQYF.